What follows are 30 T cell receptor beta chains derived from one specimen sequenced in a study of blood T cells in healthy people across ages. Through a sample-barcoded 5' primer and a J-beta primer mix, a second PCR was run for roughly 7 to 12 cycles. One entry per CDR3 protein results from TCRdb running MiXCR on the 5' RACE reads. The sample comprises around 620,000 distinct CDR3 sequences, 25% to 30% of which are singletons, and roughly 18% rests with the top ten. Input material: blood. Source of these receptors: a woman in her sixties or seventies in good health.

The CDR3 DNA reads as TGCGCCAGCAGCCAAGATCCTCGGGGGACGTCTAGCACAGATACGCAGTATTTT. This encodes CASSQDPRGTSSTDTQYF. This chain joins TRBV4-3 and TRBJ2-3; possible D gene TRBD2, 6 bases. This CDR3 contains 18 residues. Germline V gene lookup returns CDR1 LGHNA and CDR2 YSLEER. V was cut by 0 bases and J by 0 bases, with 16 bases left in between.

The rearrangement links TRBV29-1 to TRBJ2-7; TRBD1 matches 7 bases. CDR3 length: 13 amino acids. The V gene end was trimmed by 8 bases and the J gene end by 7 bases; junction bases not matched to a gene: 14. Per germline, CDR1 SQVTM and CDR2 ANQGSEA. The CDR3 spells CSTTGVFKGEQYF. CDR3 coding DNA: TGCAGCACTACAGGGGTTTTTAAGGGTGAGCAGTACTTC.

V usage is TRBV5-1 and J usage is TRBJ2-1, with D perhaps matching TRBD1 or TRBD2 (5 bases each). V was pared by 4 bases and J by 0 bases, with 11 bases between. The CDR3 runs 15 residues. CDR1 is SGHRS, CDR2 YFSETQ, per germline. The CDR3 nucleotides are TGCGCCAGCAGCGAGGGGAGTCGCTCCTACAATGAGCAGTTCTTC. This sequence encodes CASSEGSRSYNEQFF.

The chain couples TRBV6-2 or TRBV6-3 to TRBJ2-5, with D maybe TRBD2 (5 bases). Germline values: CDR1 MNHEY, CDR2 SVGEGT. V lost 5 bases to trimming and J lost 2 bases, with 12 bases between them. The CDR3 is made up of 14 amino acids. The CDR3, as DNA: TGTGCCAGCAGTGGATATCGGGGTCAAGAGACCCAGTACTTC. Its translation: CASSGYRGQETQYF.

The CDR3, as DNA: TGCGCCAGCAGCCAAGATCCTGGCAGGGGTGAGACCCAGTACTTC. It codes for CASSQDPGRGETQYF. The chain joins TRBV4-3 to TRBJ2-5, with D tentatively TRBD1 (6 bases). The CDR3 spans 15 residues. The V end was cut by 0 bases, the J end by 5 bases, with 13 bases between. The germline gives CDR1 LGHNA, CDR2 YSLEER.

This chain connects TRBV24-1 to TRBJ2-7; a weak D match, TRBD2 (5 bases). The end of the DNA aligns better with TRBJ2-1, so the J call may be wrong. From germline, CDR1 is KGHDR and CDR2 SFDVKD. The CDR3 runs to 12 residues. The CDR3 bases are TGTGCCACCAGTGATTTTTCCGGGAAGCAGTTCTTC. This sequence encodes CATSDFSGKQFF.

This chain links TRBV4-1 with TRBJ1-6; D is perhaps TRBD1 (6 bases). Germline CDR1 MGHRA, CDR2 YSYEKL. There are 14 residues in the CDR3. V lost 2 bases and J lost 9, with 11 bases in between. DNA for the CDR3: TGCGCCAGCAGCCAATACAGGGATGGTTCACCCCTCCACTTT. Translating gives CASSQYRDGSPLHF.

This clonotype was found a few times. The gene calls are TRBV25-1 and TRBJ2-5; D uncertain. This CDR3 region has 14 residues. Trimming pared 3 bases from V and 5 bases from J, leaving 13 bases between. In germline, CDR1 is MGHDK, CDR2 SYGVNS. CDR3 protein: CASSDRQVRETQYF. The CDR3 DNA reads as TGTGCCAGCAGTGACCGGCAGGTCCGCGAGACCCAGTACTTC.

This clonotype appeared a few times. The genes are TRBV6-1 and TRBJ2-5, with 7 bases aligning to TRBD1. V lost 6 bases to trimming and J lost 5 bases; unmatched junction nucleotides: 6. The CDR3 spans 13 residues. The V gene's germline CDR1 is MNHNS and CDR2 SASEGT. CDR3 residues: CASRQGGLETQYF. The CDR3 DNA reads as TGTGCCAGCAGGCAAGGGGGCTTGGAGACCCAGTACTTC.

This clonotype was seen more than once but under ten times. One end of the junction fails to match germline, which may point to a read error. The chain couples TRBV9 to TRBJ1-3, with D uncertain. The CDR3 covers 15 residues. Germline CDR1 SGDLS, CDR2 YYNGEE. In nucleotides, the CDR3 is TGTGCCAGCAGTGTAGGTGGTGAGTCTGGAAACACCATATATTTT. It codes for CASSVGGESGNTIYF.

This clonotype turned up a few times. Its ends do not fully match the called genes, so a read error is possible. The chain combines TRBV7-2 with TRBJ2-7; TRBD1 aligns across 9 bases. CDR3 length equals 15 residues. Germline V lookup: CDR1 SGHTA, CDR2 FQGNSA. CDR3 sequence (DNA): TGTGCCAGCAGCCTAGCTGGGACAGGGTTGTACGAGCAGTACTTC. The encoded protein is CASSLAGTGLYEQYF.

This chain's CDR3 is CASSLDRVGAFF. Here the CDR3 DNA reads TGTGCCAGCAGCCTGGACAGGGTTGGAGCTTTCTTT. The chain employs TRBV5-6 and TRBJ1-1; 8 positions agree with TRBD1. CDR3 length equals 12 residues. Per germline, CDR1 SGHDT and CDR2 YYEEEE. V lost 4 bases to trimming and J lost 10 bases; unmatched junction nucleotides: 6.

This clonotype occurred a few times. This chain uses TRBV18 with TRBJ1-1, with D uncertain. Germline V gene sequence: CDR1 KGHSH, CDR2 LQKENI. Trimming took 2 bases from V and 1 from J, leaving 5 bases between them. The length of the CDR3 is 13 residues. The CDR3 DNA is TGTGCCAGCTCACCAGTCCAGAACACTGAAGCTTTCTTT. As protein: CASSPVQNTEAFF.

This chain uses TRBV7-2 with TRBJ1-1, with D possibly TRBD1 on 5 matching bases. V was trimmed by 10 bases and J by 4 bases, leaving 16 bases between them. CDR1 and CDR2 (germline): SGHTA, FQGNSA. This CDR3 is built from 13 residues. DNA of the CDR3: TGTGCCACCTCCCCAGGGCAGGGCACTGAAGCTTTCTTT. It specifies CATSPGQGTEAFF.

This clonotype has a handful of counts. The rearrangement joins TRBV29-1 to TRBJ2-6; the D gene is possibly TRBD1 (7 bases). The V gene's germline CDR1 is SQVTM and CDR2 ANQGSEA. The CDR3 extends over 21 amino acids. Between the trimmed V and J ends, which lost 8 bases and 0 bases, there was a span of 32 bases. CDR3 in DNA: TGCAGCTTACTTGGCGGGACAGCCAAAACCGGATACAGCTCTGGGGCCAACGTCCTGACTTTC. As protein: CSLLGGTAKTGYSSGANVLTF.

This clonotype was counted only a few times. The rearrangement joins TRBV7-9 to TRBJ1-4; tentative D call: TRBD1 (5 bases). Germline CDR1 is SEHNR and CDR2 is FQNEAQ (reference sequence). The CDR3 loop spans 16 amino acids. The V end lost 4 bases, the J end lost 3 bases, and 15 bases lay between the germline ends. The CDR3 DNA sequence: TGTGCCAGCAGCTACTCAACAGGTTCCTCTAATGAAAAACTGTTTTTT. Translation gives CASSYSTGSSNEKLFF.

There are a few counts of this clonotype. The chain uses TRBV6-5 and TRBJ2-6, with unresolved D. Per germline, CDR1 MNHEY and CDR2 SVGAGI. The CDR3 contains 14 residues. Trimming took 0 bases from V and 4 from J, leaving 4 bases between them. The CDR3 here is CASSYSNGANVLTF. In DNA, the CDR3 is TGTGCCAGCAGTTACTCGAACGGGGCCAACGTCCTGACTTTC.

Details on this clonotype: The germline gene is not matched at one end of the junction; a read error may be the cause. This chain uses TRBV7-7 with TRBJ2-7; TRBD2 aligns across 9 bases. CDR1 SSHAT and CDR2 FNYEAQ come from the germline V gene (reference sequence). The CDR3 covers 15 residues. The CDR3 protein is CASSLAPGLAYEQCF. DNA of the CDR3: TGTGCTAGCAGCTTAGCACCGGGACTAGCCTACGAGCAGTGCTTC.

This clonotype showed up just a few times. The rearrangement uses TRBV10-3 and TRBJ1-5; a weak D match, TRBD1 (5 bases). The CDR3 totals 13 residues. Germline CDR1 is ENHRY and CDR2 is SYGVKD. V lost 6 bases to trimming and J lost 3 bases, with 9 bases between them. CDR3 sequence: CAIRGDANQPQHF. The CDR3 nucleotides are TGTGCCATCAGGGGGGATGCCAATCAGCCCCAGCATTTT.

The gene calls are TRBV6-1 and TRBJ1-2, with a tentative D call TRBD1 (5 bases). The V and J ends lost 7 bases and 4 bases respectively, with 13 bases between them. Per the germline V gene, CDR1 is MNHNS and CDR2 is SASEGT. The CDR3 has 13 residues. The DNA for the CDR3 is TGTGCCAGCACTTTAAGACAGAGCTATGGCTACACCTTC. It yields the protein CASTLRQSYGYTF.

The CDR3 here is CASSPLGVAGELFF. CDR3 nucleotide sequence: TGTGCCAGCAGCCCCTTGGGGGTGGCCGGGGAGCTGTTTTTT. The rearrangement links TRBV7-9 to TRBJ2-2; D is perhaps TRBD1 or TRBD2 (5 bases each). Germline V gene lookup returns CDR1 SEHNR and CDR2 FQNEAQ (reference sequence). CDR3 length: 14 residues. The germline V and J ends were trimmed by 5 bases and 6 bases, with 13 bases remaining between them.

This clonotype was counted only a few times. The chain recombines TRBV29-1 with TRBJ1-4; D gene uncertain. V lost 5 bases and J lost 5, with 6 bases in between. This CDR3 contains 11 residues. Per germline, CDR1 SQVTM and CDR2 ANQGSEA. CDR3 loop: CSVQVNEKLFF. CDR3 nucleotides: TGCAGCGTTCAAGTGAATGAAAAACTGTTTTTT.

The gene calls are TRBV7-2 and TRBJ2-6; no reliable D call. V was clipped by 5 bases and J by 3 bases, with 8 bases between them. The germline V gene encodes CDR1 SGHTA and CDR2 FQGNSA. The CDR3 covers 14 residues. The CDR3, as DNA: TGTGCCAGCAGCCACCCTTTTGGGGCCAACGTCCTGACTTTC. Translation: CASSHPFGANVLTF.

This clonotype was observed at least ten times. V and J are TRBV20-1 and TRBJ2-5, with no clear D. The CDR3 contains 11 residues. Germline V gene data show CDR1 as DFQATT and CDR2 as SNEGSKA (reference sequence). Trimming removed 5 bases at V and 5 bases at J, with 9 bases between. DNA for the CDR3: TGCAGTGCTCTGGACCGGGAGACCCAGTACTTC. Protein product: CSALDRETQYF.

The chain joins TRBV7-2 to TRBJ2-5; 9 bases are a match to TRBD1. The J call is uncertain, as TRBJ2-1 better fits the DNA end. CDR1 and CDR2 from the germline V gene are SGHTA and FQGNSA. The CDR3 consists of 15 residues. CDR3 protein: CASSSTGGWGDEQFF. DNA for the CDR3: TGTGCCAGCAGCTCCACAGGGGGCTGGGGGGATGAGCAGTTCTTC.

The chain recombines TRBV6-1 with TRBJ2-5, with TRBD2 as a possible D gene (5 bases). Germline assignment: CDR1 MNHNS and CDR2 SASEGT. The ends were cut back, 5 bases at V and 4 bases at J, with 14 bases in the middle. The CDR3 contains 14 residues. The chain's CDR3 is CASSPVGRRETQYF. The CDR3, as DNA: TGTGCCAGCAGTCCCGTGGGGAGAAGAGAGACCCAGTACTTC.

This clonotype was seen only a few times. CDR3 DNA: TGTGCCAGCAGCCTAACGCGTAAACTGTTTTTT. Translation gives CASSLTRKLFF. This chain links TRBV28 with TRBJ1-4; D ambiguous. V dropped 6 bases and J dropped 11 bases, with 10 bases sitting between them. This CDR3 spans 11 amino acids. Germline V gene sequence: CDR1 MDHEN, CDR2 SYDVKM. The whole variable domain, remainder taken from reference TRBV28 and TRBJ1-4, is DVKVTQSSRYLVKRTGEKVFLECVQDMDHENMFWYRQDPGLGLRLIYFSYDVKMKEKGDIPEGYSVSREKKERFSLILESASTNQTSMYLCASSLTRKLFFGSGTQLSVL.

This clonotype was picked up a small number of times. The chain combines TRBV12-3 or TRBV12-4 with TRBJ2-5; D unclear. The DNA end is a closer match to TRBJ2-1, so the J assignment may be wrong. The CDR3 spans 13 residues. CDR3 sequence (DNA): TGTGCCAGCAGTTCCTCCTCCCGGAATGAGCAGTTCTTC. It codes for CASSSSSRNEQFF.

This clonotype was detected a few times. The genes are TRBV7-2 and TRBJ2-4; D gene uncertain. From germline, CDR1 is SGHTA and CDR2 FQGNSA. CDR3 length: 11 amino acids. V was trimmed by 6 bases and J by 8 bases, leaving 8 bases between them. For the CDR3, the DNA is TGTGCCAGCAGGCTGGTAGACATTCAGTACTTC. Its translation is CASRLVDIQYF.

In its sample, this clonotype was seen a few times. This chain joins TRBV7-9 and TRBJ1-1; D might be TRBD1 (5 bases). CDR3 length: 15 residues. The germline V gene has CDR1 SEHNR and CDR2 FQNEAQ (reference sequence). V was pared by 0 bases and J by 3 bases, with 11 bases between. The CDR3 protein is CASSLAQGGDTEAFF. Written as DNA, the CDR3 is TGTGCCAGCAGCTTAGCCCAGGGAGGGGACACTGAAGCTTTCTTT.